This TCR beta chain was sequenced during a study of ipilimumab plus nivolumab after autologous stem cell transplantation. Study-level background: A median of roughly eight nivolumab and 4 to 6 ipilimumab doses were given.

Measured with immunoSEQ multiplex PCR; TCRdb has only the in-frame clones, and not every one. The sample consists of about 22,000 clones, 77% of them appearing once. CDR1 and CDR2 from the germline V gene are MDHEN and SYDVKM. The CDR3 extends over 14 amino acids. The V end was cut by 2 bases, the J end by 10 bases, with 15 bases between. This specimen was PBMCs, taken in a trial of ipilimumab plus nivolumab as post-transplant consolidation. The sequence was collected from a male donor with diffuse large B-cell lymphoma. This chain joins TRBV28 and TRBJ1-5; D is unresolved. CDR3 in amino acids: CASSLRAPRVPQHF. CDR3 DNA: TGTGCCAGCAGTTTAAGGGCCCCCCGCGTACCCCAGCATTTT.